The 12 T cell receptor beta chains given below trace back to one sample, sequenced in a study of T cell responses to AZD1222 COVID-19 vaccine. Sequenced by immunoSEQ multiplex PCR; TCRdb stores in-frame clones only, minus some. Among over 100,000 clones listed, 75% to 90% were seen once. The sequences come from peripheral blood, collected on day 0 of AZD1222 vaccination. These receptors all come from an adult in good health.

The V call is TRBV9, the J call TRBJ2-1; D is possibly TRBD2 (6 bases). Looked up from germline, CDR1 is SGDLS and CDR2 is YYNGEE. CDR3 size: 14 residues. V lost 3 bases to trimming and J lost 8 bases, with 15 bases between them. CDR3 sequence: CASSASVGGDEQFF. In DNA form, the CDR3 reads TGTGCCAGCAGCGCGTCGGTGGGGGGTGATGAGCAGTTCTTC.

This rearrangement joins TRBV7-2 to TRBJ1-2; D may be TRBD1 (6 bases). Trimming cost V 1 base and J 2 bases, with 11 bases left between them. This CDR3 has 15 residues. From germline, CDR1 is SGHTA and CDR2 FQGNSA. The CDR3 is CASSLVTGTNYGYTF. The CDR3 DNA reads TGTGCCAGCAGCTTAGTAACAGGGACAAACTATGGCTACACCTTC.

This rearrangement joins TRBV6-5 to TRBJ2-2; 7 nucleotides match TRBD1. The trim removed 4 bases at V and 8 bases at J, leaving 7 bases unmatched. This CDR3 has 14 amino acids. Germline lookup yields CDR1 MNHEY and CDR2 SVGAGI. CDR3 loop: CASSSLTGKGELFF. The CDR3 DNA is TGTGCCAGCAGTTCCCTGACAGGGAAAGGGGAGCTGTTTTTT.

The J gene is TRBJ2-3, the V gene TRBV1; TRBD2 is taken as the D call from the table, unchecked against the DNA. TRBV1 is reported as a pseudogene. This CDR3 is 16 amino acids long. CDR3 nucleotide sequence: TGCACCAGCAGCCCCGCCACTAGCGGGGGTACAGATACGCAGTATTTT. It codes for CTSSPATSGGTDTQYF.

This chain links TRBV14 with TRBJ2-2, with a weak D call TRBD1 (6 bases). The length of the CDR3 is 16 residues. The V gene's germline CDR1 is SGHDN and CDR2 FVKESK. V lost 4 bases to trimming and J lost 2 bases, with 14 bases between them. CDR3 loop: CASSRRRGGNTGELFF. The CDR3 DNA follows: TGTGCCAGCAGCCGCCGCAGAGGGGGAAACACCGGGGAGCTGTTTTTT.

The J gene is TRBJ2-2, the V gene TRBV25-1; no definite D call. The CDR3 has 15 residues. V was clipped by 4 bases and J by 4 bases, with 13 bases between them. CDR1 and CDR2 (germline): MGHDK, SYGVNS. CDR3 protein: CASSGSSSVTGELFF. CDR3 bases: TGTGCCAGCAGTGGCAGCTCCTCGGTCACCGGGGAGCTGTTTTTT.

V and J are TRBV28 and TRBJ2-7; tentative D call: TRBD2 (5 bases). Germline V gene lookup returns CDR1 MDHEN and CDR2 SYDVKM. The CDR3 spans 14 residues. V was clipped by 5 bases and J by 1 base, with 12 bases between them. DNA of the CDR3: TGTGCCAGCAGTACGGCGGGTGGGTCCTACGAGCAGTACTTC. Encoded protein: CASSTAGGSYEQYF.

The chain combines TRBV4-3 with TRBJ2-1; 7 nucleotides agree with TRBD1. The germline V gene encodes CDR1 LGHNA and CDR2 YSLEER. With V trimmed by 0 bases and J by 6 bases, 8 bases remained unmatched. The CDR3 has 16 residues. The chain's CDR3 is CASSQDGDSYLNEQFF. In DNA, the CDR3 is TGCGCCAGCAGCCAAGACGGGGACAGTTACCTCAATGAGCAGTTCTTC.

The chain is built from TRBV3-1 (or the pseudogene TRBV3-2) and TRBJ2-5; D unclear. The V end was cut by 1 base, the J end by 2 bases, with 11 bases between. Germline V lookup: CDR1 LGHDT, CDR2 YNNKEL (reference sequence). There are 15 residues in the CDR3. The CDR3 DNA is TGTGCCAGCAGCCAAGCGGCGGAGTCACAAGAGACCCAGTACTTC. Amino acids: CASSQAAESQETQYF.

The CDR3 region is CASSISPGQGNQPQHF. In DNA, the CDR3 is TGCGCCAGCAGCATATCTCCGGGACAGGGCAATCAGCCCCAGCATTTT. V and J are TRBV5-1 and TRBJ1-5, with 8 positions matching TRBD1. Trimming cost V 4 bases and J 2 bases; bases outside gene matches: 8. From germline, CDR1 is SGHRS and CDR2 YFSETQ. The length of the CDR3 is 16 residues.

The CDR3 sequence: CASSLDRIDQPQHF. DNA of the CDR3: TGTGCCAGCAGCCTGGACAGGATCGATCAGCCCCAGCATTTT. The J gene is TRBJ1-5, the V gene TRBV6-6, with 7 bases matching TRBD1. V shed 6 bases and J 5 bases; nucleotides not matched to a gene: 7. The CDR3 length is 14 residues. The V gene's germline CDR1 is MNHNY and CDR2 SVGAGI (reference sequence).

The rearrangement links TRBV9 to TRBJ1-6; the D is unclear. The CDR3 is 14 residues long. Germline V lookup: CDR1 SGDLS, CDR2 YYNGEE. V gave up 0 bases and J gave up 6 bases, with 7 bases separating them. The DNA of the CDR3 is TGTGCCAGCAGCGTAGTCGGGGTTAATTCACCCCTCCACTTT. Encoded protein: CASSVVGVNSPLHF.